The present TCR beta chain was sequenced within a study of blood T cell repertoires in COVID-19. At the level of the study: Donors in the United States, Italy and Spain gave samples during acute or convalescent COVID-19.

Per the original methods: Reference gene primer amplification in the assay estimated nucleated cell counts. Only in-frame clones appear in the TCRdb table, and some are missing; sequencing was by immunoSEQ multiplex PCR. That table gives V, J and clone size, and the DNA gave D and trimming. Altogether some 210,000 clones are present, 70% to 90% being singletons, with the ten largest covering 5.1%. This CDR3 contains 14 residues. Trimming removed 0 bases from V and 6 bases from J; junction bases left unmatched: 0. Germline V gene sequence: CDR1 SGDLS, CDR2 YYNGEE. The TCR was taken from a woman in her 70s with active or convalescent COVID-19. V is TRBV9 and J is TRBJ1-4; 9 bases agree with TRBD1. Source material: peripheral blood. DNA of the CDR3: TGTGCCAGCAGCGTAGGGACAGGGGATGAAAAACTGTTTTTT. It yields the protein CASSVGTGDEKLFF.